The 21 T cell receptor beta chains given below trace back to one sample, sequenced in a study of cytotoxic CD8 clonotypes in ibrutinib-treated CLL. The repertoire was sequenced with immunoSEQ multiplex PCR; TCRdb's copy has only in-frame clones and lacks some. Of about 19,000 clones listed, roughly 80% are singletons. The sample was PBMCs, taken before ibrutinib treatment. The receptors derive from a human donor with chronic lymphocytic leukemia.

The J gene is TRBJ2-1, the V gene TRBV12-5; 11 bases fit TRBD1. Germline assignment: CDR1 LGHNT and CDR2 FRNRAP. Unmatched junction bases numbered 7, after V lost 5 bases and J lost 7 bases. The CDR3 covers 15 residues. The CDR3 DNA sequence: TGTGCTAGTGGTACCGGACAGGGGGCTGGGAATGAGCAGTTCTTC. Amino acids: CASGTGQGAGNEQFF.

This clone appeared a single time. This CDR3 reads CATSSRKGGYTF. The CDR3, as DNA: TGTGCCACCAGCAGTCGAAAAGGAGGCTACACCTTC. V and J are TRBV15 and TRBJ1-2, with D uncertain. The germline V and J ends were trimmed by 3 bases and 8 bases, with 10 bases remaining between them. Germline V gene lookup returns CDR1 LNHNV and CDR2 YYDKDF (reference sequence). The CDR3 is made up of 12 amino acids.

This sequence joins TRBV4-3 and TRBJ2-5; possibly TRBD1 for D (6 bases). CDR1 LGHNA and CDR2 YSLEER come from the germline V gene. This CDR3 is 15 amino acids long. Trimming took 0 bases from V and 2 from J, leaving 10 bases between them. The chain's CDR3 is CASSQDGRGQETQYF. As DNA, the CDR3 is TGCGCCAGCAGCCAAGACGGCAGGGGACAAGAGACCCAGTACTTC.

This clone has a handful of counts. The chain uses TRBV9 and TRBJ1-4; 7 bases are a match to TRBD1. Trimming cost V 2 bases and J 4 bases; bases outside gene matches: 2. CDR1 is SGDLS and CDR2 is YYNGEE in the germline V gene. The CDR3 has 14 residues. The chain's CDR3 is CASSVGQSNEKLFF. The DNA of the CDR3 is TGTGCCAGCAGCGTGGGACAGAGTAATGAAAAACTGTTTTTT.

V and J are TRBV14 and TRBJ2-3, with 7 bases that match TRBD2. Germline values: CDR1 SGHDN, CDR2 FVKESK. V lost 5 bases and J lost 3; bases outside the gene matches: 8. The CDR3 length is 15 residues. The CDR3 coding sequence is TGTGCCAGCAGCGACCCCGGGGGGACTACAGATACGCAGTATTTT. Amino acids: CASSDPGGTTDTQYF. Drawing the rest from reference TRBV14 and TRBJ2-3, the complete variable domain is EAGVTQFPSHSVIEKGQTVTLRCDPISGHDNLYWYRRVMGKEIKFLLHFVKESKQDESGMPNNRFLAERTGGTYSTLKVQPAELEDSGVYFCASSDPGGTTDTQYFGPGTRLTVL.

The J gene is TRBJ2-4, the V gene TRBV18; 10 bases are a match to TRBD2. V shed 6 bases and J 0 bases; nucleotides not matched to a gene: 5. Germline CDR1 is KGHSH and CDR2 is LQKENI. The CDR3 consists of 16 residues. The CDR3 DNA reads TGTGCCAGCTCTCCAGGGACTAGCGTAGCCAAAAACATTCAGTACTTC. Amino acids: CASSPGTSVAKNIQYF.

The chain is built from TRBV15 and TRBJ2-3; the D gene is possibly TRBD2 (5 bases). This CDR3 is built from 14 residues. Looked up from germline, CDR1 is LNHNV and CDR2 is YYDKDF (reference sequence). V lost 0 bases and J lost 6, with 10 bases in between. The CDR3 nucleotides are TGTGCCACCAGCAGAGATCCCTCGGGGGATACGCAGTATTTT. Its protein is CATSRDPSGDTQYF. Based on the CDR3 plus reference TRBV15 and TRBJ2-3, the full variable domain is DAMVIQNPRYQVTQFGKPVTLSCSQTLNHNVMYWYQQKSSQAPKLLFHYYDKDFNNEADTPDNFQSRRPNTSFCFLDIRSPGLGDTAMYLCATSRDPSGDTQYFGPGTRLTVL.

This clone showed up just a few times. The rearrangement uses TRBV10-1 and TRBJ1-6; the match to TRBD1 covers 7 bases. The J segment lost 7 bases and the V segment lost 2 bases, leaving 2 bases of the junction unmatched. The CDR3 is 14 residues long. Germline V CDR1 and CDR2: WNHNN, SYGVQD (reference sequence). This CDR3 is CASSEPGGNSPLHF. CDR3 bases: TGCGCCAGCAGTGAGCCAGGGGGAAATTCACCCCTCCACTTT.

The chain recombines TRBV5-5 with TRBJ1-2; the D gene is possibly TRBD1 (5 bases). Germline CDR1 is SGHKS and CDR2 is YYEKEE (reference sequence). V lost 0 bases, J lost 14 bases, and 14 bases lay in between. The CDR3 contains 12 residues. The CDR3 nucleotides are TGTGCCAGCAGCTTGGAAGGGGTTAAGGTGACCTTC. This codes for CASSLEGVKVTF.

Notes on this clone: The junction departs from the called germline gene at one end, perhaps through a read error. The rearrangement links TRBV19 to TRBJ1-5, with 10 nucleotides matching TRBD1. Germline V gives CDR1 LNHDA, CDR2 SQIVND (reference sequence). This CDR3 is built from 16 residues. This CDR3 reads CASSKGTGASDQPQHF. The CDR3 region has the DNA TGTGCGAGTAGTAAGGGGACAGGGGCATCGGATCAGCCCCAGCATTTT. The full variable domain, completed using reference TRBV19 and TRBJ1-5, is DGGITQSPKYLFRKEGQNVTLSCEQNLNHDAMYWYRQDPGQGLRLIYYSQIVNDFQKGDIAEGYSVSREKKESFPLTVTSAQKNPTAFYLCASSKGTGASDQPQHFGDGTRLSIL.

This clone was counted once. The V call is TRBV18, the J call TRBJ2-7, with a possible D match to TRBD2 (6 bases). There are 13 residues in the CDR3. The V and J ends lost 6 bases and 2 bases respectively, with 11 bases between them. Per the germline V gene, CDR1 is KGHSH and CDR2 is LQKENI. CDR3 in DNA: TGTGCCAGCTCCCTCCGGGAGACCTACGAGCAGTACTTC. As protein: CASSLRETYEQYF.

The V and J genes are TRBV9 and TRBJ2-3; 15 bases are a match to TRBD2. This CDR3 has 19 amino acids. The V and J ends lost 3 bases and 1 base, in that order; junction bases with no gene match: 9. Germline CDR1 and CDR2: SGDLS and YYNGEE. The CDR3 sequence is CASSEGLAGGKTRTDTQYF. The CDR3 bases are TGTGCCAGCAGCGAGGGACTAGCGGGGGGAAAGACCCGCACAGATACGCAGTATTTT.

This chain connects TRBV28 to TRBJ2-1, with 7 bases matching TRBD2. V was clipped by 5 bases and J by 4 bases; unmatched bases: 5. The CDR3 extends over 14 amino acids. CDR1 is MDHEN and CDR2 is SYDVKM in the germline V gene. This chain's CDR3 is CASSPLATYNEQFF. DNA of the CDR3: TGTGCCAGCAGTCCACTAGCGACTTACAATGAGCAGTTCTTC.

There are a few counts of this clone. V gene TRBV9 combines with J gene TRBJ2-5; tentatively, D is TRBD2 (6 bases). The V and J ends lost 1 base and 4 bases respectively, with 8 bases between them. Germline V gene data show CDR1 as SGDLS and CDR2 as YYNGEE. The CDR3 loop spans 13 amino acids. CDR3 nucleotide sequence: TGTGCCAGCAGCGTACAGGGAGGAGAGACCCAGTACTTC. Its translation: CASSVQGGETQYF.

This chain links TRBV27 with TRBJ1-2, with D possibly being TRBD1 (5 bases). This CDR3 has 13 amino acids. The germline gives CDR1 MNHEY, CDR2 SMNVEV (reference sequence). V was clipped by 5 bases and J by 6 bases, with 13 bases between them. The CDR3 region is CASSKRGGDGYTF. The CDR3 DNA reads TGTGCCAGCAGTAAAAGGGGTGGCGATGGCTACACCTTC.

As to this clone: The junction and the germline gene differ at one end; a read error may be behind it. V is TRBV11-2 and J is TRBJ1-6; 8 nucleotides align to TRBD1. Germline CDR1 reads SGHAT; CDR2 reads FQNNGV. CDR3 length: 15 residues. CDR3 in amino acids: CASRLVGTGNSPLHF. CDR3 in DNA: TGTGCCAGCCGCTTGGTGGGGACAGGCAATTCACCCCTCCACTTT.

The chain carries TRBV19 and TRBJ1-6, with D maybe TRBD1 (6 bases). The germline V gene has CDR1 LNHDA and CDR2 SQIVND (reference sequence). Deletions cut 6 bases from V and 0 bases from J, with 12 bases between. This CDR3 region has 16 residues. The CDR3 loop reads CASRDQGSSYNSPLHF. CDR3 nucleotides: TGTGCCAGTAGGGACCAGGGGAGCTCCTATAATTCACCCCTCCACTTT.

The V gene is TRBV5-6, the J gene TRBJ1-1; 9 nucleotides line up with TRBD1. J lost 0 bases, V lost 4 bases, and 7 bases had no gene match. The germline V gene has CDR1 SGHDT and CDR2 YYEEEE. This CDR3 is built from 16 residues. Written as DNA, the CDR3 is TGTGCCAGCAGCCTCGGGACAGGGAGAATGAACACTGAAGCTTTCTTT. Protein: CASSLGTGRMNTEAFF.

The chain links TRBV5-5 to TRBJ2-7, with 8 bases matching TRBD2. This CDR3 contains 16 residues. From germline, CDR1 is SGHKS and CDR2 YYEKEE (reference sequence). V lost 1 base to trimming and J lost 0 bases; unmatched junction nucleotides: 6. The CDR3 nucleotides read TGTGCCAGCAGCTTGAGTCCAGCGGGAGACTCCTACGAGCAGTACTTC. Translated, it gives CASSLSPAGDSYEQYF.

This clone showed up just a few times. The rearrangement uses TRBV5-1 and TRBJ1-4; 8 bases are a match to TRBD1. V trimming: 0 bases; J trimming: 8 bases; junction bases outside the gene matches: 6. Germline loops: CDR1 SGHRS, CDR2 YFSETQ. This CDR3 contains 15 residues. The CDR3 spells CASSLGRGQSEKLFF. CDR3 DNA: TGCGCCAGCAGCTTGGGCAGGGGGCAGTCGGAAAAACTGTTTTTT.

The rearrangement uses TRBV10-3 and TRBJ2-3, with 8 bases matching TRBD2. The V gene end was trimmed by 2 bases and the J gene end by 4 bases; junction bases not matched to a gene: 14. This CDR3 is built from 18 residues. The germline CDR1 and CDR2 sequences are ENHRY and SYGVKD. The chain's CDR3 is CAISEPGGAGDKADTQYF. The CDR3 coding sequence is TGTGCCATCAGTGAGCCTGGGGGAGCGGGGGATAAAGCAGATACGCAGTATTTT.